A single sample gave rise to the 11 T cell receptor beta chains below, sequenced in a study of blood T cells in healthy people across ages. The use of a sample-barcoded 5' primer and a J-beta primer mix characterized a second PCR of roughly 6 to 11 cycles. TCRdb used MiXCR to reprocess the 5' RACE reads, holding one entry per CDR3 protein. The sample lists roughly 700,000 distinct CDR3 sequences; 20% to 25% were seen once. These data were also reused for a study on T cells of mothers and their children.

Sequenced material: blood. The receptors were gathered from a boy under 18 in good health.

This clonotype was detected only a few times. In DNA, the CDR3 is TGCAGTGCTAGATCGGGAGTCACAGATACGCAGTATTTT. As protein: CSARSGVTDTQYF. This rearrangement joins TRBV20-1 to TRBJ2-3; TRBD2 might be the D (6 bases). V was clipped by 2 bases and J by 2 bases, with 8 bases between them. The CDR3 has 13 residues. CDR1 DFQATT and CDR2 SNEGSKA come from the germline V gene (reference sequence).

Turning to this clonotype: At one end, the junction sequence differs from germline, possibly due to a read error. The chain couples TRBV29-1 to TRBJ2-2; D might be TRBD1 (6 bases). This CDR3 region has 15 residues. CDR1 is SQVTM and CDR2 is ANQGSEA in the germline V gene. The CDR3 DNA reads as TGCAGCGTTGACCAGGGGCTAACGAACACCGGGGCGCTGTTTTTT. This gives the protein CSVDQGLTNTGALFF.

This clonotype was detected only a few times. The CDR3 coding sequence is TGTGCCAGCAGTTACGGGGGCCTCTCCTACAATGAGCAGTTCTTC. Translated, it gives CASSYGGLSYNEQFF. The chain combines TRBV6-6 with TRBJ2-1; D is perhaps TRBD1 (6 bases). V dropped 2 bases and J dropped 0 bases, with 8 bases sitting between them. Germline CDR1 reads MNHNY; CDR2 reads SVGAGI (reference sequence). The CDR3 length is 15 residues.

V usage is TRBV9 and J usage is TRBJ2-5; D is unresolved. The CDR3 sequence is 15 residues long. The germline V gene encodes CDR1 SGDLS and CDR2 YYNGEE. Trimming removed 6 bases at V and 1 base at J, with 16 bases between. CDR3 sequence: CASTRVGRSQETQYF. The DNA of the CDR3 is TGTGCCAGCACCCGAGTAGGAAGGAGCCAAGAGACCCAGTACTTC.

This chain joins TRBV2 and TRBJ2-1, with D possibly matching TRBD2 (6 bases). Per germline, CDR1 SNHLY and CDR2 FYNNEI. The CDR3 loop spans 14 amino acids. Trimming cost V 1 base and J 5 bases, with 9 bases left between them. CDR3 protein: CASSEEGGNNEQFF. Here the CDR3 DNA reads TGTGCCAGCAGTGAAGAGGGCGGGAACAATGAGCAGTTCTTC. Filled out from reference TRBV2 and TRBJ2-1, the complete variable domain reads EPEVTQTPSHQVTQMGQEVILRCVPISNHLYFYWYRQILGQKVEFLVSFYNNEISEKSEIFDDQFSVERPDGSNFTLKIRSTKLEDSAMYFCASSEEGGNNEQFFGPGTRLTVL.

This chain links TRBV5-4 with TRBJ2-5; D is possibly TRBD1 (5 bases). CDR3 length equals 14 residues. Germline-derived CDR1 and CDR2 are SGHNT and YYREEE (reference sequence). V lost 5 bases and J 0 bases, leaving 11 bases between the germline ends. CDR3 sequence reads: CASRNDRYQETQYF. In DNA form, the CDR3 reads TGTGCCAGCAGAAATGACAGATACCAAGAGACCCAGTACTTC.

J is TRBJ1-2 and V is TRBV5-1, with D maybe TRBD1 (5 bases). The CDR3 runs 13 residues. CDR1 is SGHRS, CDR2 YFSETQ, per germline. The ends were cut back, 7 bases at V and 7 bases at J, with 17 bases in the middle. The CDR3 DNA sequence: TGCGCCAGCGGTCAGGGCTTGGATCTTGGCTACACCTTC. It translates to CASGQGLDLGYTF.

This clonotype has more than one count but fewer than ten. V usage is TRBV4-3 and J usage is TRBJ2-2; no definite D call. CDR3 length: 14 amino acids. The V gene lost 3 bases and the J gene lost 4 bases, with 9 bases spanning the gap. Germline CDR1 is LGHNA and CDR2 is YSLEER. CDR3 region: CASSHLVATGELFF. The CDR3 bases are TGCGCCAGCAGCCACTTGGTTGCCACCGGGGAGCTGTTTTTT.

The CDR3 coding sequence is TGCAGCGTTAAGGTACCGAACTCTGGAAACACCATATATTTT. Residues: CSVKVPNSGNTIYF. The chain links TRBV29-1 to TRBJ1-3; D is uncertain. Germline values: CDR1 SQVTM, CDR2 ANQGSEA. V was trimmed by 5 bases and J by 0 bases, leaving 11 bases between them. The CDR3 contains 14 residues.

This clonotype has only a few counts. The chain is built from TRBV7-3 and TRBJ2-5; D gene unclear. Germline V lookup: CDR1 SGHTA, CDR2 FQGTGA. The CDR3 is 14 residues long. Deletions cut 1 base from V and 1 base from J, with 7 bases between. The CDR3 here is CASSLMAAQETQYF. Written as DNA, the CDR3 is TGTGCCAGCAGCTTAATGGCGGCCCAAGAGACCCAGTACTTC.

The sample holds one count of this clonotype. The J gene is TRBJ1-2, the V gene TRBV4-3; D unclear. Trimming removed 7 bases from V and 1 base from J, with 16 bases in between. CDR3 length: 15 amino acids. Germline CDR1 is LGHNA and CDR2 is YSLEER. This chain's CDR3 is CASTLRLGINYGYTF. Here the CDR3 DNA reads TGCGCCAGCACCCTACGGTTAGGGATTAACTATGGCTACACCTTC.